This is a list of T cell receptor beta chains from one sample in a study of PD-1 blockade in classical Hodgkin lymphoma. Sequencing was performed with immunoSEQ multiplex PCR; in TCRdb, only in-frame clones are kept and a portion is missing. There are tens of thousands of clones in the sample; 68% occur only once, and nearly 6% lies in the top ten. The specimen was peripheral blood mononuclear cells (PBMCs), collected at baseline. These receptors were taken from a human donor with classical Hodgkin lymphoma. Each CDR3 is given with its conserved first and last residue. A D gene is named only where the DNA matches it firmly. Size tells how often a clone was seen (once, few, many) or the class of an expanded clone, and some rows leave it out.

>15|TRBV5-5|NA|NA|TRBJ1-4
TGTGCCAGCAGCGCGGACGGCACAACTAATGAAAAACTGTTTTTT
CASSADGTTNEKLFF
>13|TRBV4-3|NA|once|TRBJ2-5
TGCGCCAGCAGCCTTGGACTCCAAGAGACCCAGTACTTC
CASSLGLQETQYF
>11|TRBV6-6|TRBD1|NA|TRBJ1-1
TGCTTAAGTAAGGGGGCCACTGAAGCTTTCTTT
CLSKGATEAFF
>16|TRBV19|NA|medium-sized|TRBJ1-2
TGTGCCAGTAGTCCCAAACCCAGTGTAATGAACTATGGCTACACCTTC
CASSPKPSVMNYGYTF
>12|TRBV6-6|TRBD1|NA|TRBJ1-2
TGTGCCAGCAGTACAGGGGAGGGCGGCTACACCTTC
CASSTGEGGYTF
>15|TRBV5-1|NA|few|TRBJ2-3
TGCGCCAGCAGCTTGGGGCAGCCAAGAGCAGATACGCAGTATTTT
CASSLGQPRADTQYF
>15|TRBV9|NA|NA|TRBJ2-7
TGTGCCAGCAGCGTAGATCCAGGGGGACTATACGAGCAGTACTTC
CASSVDPGGLYEQYF
>11|TRBV19|NA|NA|TRBJ2-5
TGTGCCAGTAGTACCTTAGAGACCCAGTACTTC
CASSTLETQYF
>15|TRBV28|NA|NA|TRBJ2-7
TGTGCCAGCAGTATACCCGGACAGTGGACGCACGAGCAGTACTTC
CASSIPGQWTHEQYF
>19|TRBV4-2|TRBD2|few|TRBJ2-1
TGTGCCAGCAGCCAAGAGGGAACTAGCGGGATAACAACCTACAATGAGCAGTTCTTC
CASSQEGTSGITTYNEQFF
>15|TRBV27|NA|NA|TRBJ1-4
TGTGCCAGCAGTCCCGACGGGCGTGGAGGTGAAAAACTGTTTTTT
CASSPDGRGGEKLFF
>14|TRBV6-1|NA|NA|TRBJ2-7
TGTGCCAGCCGGGCCGGCGGGACCCCCTACGAGCAGTACTTC
CASRAGGTPYEQYF
>17|TRBV4-3|TRBD1|NA|TRBJ2-3
TGCGCCAGCAGCCAAGACGCGGACAGGGGAGGTTTGAATACGCAGTATTTT
CASSQDADRGGLNTQYF
>13|TRBV11-2|NA|NA|TRBJ1-5
TGTGCCAGCAGCTTGGAGTGGGGGTTGCCCCAGCATTTT
CASSLEWGLPQHF
>16|TRBV4-3|NA|NA|TRBJ2-2
TGCGCCAGCAGCCACACCGGGACAAAGAACACCGGGGAGCTGTTTTTT
CASSHTGTKNTGELFF
>16|TRBV19|TRBD2|NA|TRBJ2-1
TGTGCCAGTAGTATAGAAGCTAGCGGGGGGTACAATGAGCAGTTCTTC
CASSIEASGGYNEQFF
>13|TRBV23-1|NA|NA|TRBJ2-1
TGCGCCAGCAGTCAATCTCAGGACCATGAGCAGTTCTTC
CASSQSQDHEQFF
>13|TRBV2|NA|NA|TRBJ2-1
TGTGCCAGCAGAGGGAGGTATAACAATGAGCAGTTCTTC
CASRGRYNNEQFF
>13|TRBV6-5|NA|NA|TRBJ1-5
TGTGCCAGCAGTTCCAGCAGGGCTCAGCCCCAGCATTTT
CASSSSRAQPQHF
>15|TRBV7-6|NA|few|TRBJ1-3
TGTGCCAGCAGCCTCGGGTGGGGAACTGGAAACACCATATATTTT
CASSLGWGTGNTIYF
>15|TRBV6-8|TRBD2|NA|TRBJ2-1
TGTGCCAGCAGGGGGGGGAGGCGCGGGAGCAATGAGCAGTTCTTC
CASRGGRRGSNEQFF
>16|TRBV27|TRBD2|NA|TRBJ2-1
TGTGCCAGCAGTTCCAACGCGGGGGGGCTATACAATGAGCAGTTCTTC
CASSSNAGGLYNEQFF
>15|TRBV7-3|TRBD1|few|TRBJ2-2
TGTGCCAGCAGCGAACAGGGGGCGGACACCGGGGAGCTGTTTTTT
CASSEQGADTGELFF
>15|TRBV28|TRBD1|NA|TRBJ2-7
TGTGCCAGCAGCTTTCAGGACAGGCCCCATTACGAGCAGTACTTC
CASSFQDRPHYEQYF
>15|TRBV19|NA|NA|TRBJ1-5
TGTGCCAGTAGTATAGCCAAGGAGAGCAATCAGCCCCAGCATTTT
CASSIAKESNQPQHF
>19|TRBV10-3|NA|NA|TRBJ2-3
TGTGCCATCAGTGAGACCTTGGGGGGGCTTAGTGCAGTCACAGATACGCAGTATTTT
CAISETLGGLSAVTDTQYF
>14|TRBV28|NA|NA|TRBJ2-7
TGTGCCAGCAGTTTAACCGGGGGCCCCTACGAGCAGTACTTC
CASSLTGGPYEQYF
>15|TRBV29-1|TRBD2|NA|TRBJ2-3
TGCAGCGTTGAAGGGACTAGCGGGAGCACAGATACGCAGTATTTT
CSVEGTSGSTDTQYF
>15|TRBV28|NA|NA|TRBJ2-3
TGTGCCAGCAGTTTGCTCGGGATAGGCACAGATACGCAGTATTTT
CASSLLGIGTDTQYF
>14|TRBV29-1|NA|once|TRBJ1-1
TGCAGCGTTGGGGAGGGGACGGCGAACACTGAAGCTTTCTTT
CSVGEGTANTEAFF
>13|TRBV10-3|NA|NA|TRBJ1-5
TGTGCCATCTCACCGGACCGAGATCAGCCCCAGCATTTT
CAISPDRDQPQHF
>16|TRBV7-9|TRBD1|NA|TRBJ1-3
TGTGCCAGCAGCTTTGGGGACAGGGGCTCTGGAAACACCATATATTTT
CASSFGDRGSGNTIYF
>12|TRBV6-5|NA|NA|TRBJ2-7
TGTGCCAGCAGTGGATACGGGGACGGGCAGTACTTC
CASSGYGDGQYF
>19|TRBV28|NA|once|TRBJ2-1
TGTGCCAGCAGTTTCTTGCCGGGACTACTAGCAGGGGTTTACAATGAGCAGTTCTTC
CASSFLPGLLAGVYNEQFF
>16|TRBV5-1|NA|few|TRBJ1-1
TGCGCCAGCAGCTTCCGGACAGCGACGTTGAACACTGAAGCTTTCTTT
CASSFRTATLNTEAFF
>14|TRBV6-5|TRBD1|NA|TRBJ2-1
TGTGCCAGCACCGAACCAGGGGGATACAATGAGCAGTTCTTC
CASTEPGGYNEQFF
>15|TRBV6-5|TRBD1|NA|TRBJ1-4
TGTGCCAGCAGTTACTCGGGCAGGGGGAATGAAAAACTGTTTTTT
CASSYSGRGNEKLFF